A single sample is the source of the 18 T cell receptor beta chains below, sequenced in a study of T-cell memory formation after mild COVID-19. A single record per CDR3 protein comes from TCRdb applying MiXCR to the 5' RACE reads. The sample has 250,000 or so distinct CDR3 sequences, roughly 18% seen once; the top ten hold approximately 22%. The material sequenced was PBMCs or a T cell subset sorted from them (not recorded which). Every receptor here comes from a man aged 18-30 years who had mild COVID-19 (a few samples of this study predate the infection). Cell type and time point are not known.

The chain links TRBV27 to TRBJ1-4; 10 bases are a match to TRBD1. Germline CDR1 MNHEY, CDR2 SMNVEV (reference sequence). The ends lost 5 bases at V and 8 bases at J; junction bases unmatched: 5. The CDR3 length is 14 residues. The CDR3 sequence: CASSRDRGREKLFF. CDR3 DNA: TGTGCCAGCAGTCGGGACAGGGGACGGGAAAAACTGTTTTTT.

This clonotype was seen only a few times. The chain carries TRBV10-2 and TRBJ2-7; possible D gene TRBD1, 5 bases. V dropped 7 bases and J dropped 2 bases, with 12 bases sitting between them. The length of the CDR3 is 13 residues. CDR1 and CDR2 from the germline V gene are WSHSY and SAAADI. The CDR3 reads CASKGQGTYEQYF. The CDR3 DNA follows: TGCGCCAGCAAGGGTCAGGGAACCTACGAGCAGTACTTC.

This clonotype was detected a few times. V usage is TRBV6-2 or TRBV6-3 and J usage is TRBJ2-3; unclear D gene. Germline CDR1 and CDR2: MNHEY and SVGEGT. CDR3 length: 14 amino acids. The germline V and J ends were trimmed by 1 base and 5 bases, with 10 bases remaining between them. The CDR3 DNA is TGTGCCAGCAGTTACTTCGGTCTGATAGATACGCAGTATTTT. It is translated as CASSYFGLIDTQYF.

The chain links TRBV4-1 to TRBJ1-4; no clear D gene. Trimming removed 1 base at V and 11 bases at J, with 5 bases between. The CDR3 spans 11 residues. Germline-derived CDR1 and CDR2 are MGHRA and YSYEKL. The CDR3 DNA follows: TGCGCCAGCAGCCAAGGACGGAAACTGTTTTTT. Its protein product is CASSQGRKLFF.

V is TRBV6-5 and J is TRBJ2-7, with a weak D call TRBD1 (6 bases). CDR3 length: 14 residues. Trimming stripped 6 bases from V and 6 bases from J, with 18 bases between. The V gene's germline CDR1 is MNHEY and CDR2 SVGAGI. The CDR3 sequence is CASSEILQGVEQYF. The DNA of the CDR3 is TGTGCCAGCAGCGAAATACTACAGGGAGTCGAGCAGTACTTC.

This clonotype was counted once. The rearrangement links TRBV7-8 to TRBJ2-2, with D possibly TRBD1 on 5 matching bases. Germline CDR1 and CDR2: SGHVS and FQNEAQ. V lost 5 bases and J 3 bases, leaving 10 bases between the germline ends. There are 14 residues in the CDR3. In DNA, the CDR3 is TGTGCCAGCAGCACCCAGGGCCACACCGGGGAGCTGTTTTTT. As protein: CASSTQGHTGELFF.

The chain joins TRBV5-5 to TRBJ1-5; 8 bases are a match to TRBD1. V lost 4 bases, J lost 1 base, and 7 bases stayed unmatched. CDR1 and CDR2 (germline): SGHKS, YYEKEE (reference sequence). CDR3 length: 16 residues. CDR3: CASSIRGRASNQPQHF. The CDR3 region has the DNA TGTGCCAGCAGCATCAGGGGGCGGGCGAGCAATCAGCCCCAGCATTTT.

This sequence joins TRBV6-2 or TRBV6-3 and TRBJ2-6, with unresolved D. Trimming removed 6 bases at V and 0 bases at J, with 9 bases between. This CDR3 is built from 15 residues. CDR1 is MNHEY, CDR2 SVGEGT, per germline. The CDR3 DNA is TGTGCCAGCAGACAACCAGGCTCTGGGGCCAACGTCCTGACTTTC. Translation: CASRQPGSGANVLTF.

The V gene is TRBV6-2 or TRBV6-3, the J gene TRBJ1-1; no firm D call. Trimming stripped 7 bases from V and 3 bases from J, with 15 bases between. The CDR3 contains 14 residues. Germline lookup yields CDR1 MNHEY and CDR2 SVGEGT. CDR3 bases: TGTGCCAGCATCACGGAGGGTTTGGACACTGAAGCTTTCTTT. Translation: CASITEGLDTEAFF.

The CDR3, as DNA: TGTGCCAGCAGCCCTGGACTAGCGGGGGACCCGAACACCGGGGAGCTGTTTTTT. Translating gives CASSPGLAGDPNTGELFF. The chain is built from TRBV7-8 and TRBJ2-2; 13 bases agree with TRBD2. Per the germline V gene, CDR1 is SGHVS and CDR2 is FQNEAQ. This CDR3 has 18 amino acids. With 5 bases clipped from V and 0 bases from J, the junction kept 6 bases outside the gene matches.

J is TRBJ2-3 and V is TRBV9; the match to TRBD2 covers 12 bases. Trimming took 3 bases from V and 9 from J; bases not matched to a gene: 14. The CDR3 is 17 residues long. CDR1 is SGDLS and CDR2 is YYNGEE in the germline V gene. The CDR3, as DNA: TGTGCCAGCAGCGGCGGGTATCTAGCGGGGGGGCCTTGGACGCAGTATTTT. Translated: CASSGGYLAGGPWTQYF.

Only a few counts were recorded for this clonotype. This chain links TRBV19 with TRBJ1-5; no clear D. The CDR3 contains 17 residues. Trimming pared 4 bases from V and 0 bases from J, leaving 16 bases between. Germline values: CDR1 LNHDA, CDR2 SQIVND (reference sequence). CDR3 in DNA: TGTGCCAGTAGTACGGACGCCAACGTTTATAGCAATCAGCCCCAGCATTTT. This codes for CASSTDANVYSNQPQHF.

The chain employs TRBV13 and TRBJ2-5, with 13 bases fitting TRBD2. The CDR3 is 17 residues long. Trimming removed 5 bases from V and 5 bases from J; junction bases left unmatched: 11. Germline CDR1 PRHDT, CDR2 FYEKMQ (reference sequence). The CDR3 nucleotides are TGTGCCAGCAGCGGACGACCGACTAGCGGGGGGCCCGAGACCCAGTACTTC. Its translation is CASSGRPTSGGPETQYF.

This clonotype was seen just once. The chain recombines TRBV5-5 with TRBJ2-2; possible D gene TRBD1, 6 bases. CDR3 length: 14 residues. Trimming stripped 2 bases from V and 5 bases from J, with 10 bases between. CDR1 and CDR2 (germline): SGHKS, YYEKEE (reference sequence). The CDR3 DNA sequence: TGTGCCAGCAGCTTATGGACAGATACCGGGGAGCTGTTTTTT. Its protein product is CASSLWTDTGELFF. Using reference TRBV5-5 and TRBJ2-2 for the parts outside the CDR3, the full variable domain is DAGVTQSPTHLIKTRGQQVTLRCSPISGHKSVSWYQQVLGQGPQFIFQYYEKEERGRGNFPDRFSARQFPNYSSELNVNALLLGDSALYLCASSLWTDTGELFFGEGSRLTVL.

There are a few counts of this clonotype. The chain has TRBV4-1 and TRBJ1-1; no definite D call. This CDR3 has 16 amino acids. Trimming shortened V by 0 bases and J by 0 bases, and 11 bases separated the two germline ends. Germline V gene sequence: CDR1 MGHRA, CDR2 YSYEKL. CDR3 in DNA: TGCGCCAGCAGCCAAGAGCGATTCCGCATGAACACTGAAGCTTTCTTT. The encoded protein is CASSQERFRMNTEAFF.

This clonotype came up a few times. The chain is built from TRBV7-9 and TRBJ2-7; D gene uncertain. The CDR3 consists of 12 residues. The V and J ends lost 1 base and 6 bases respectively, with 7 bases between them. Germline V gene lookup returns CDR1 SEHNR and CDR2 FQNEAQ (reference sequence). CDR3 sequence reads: CASSLGTAEQYF. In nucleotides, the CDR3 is TGTGCCAGCAGCTTAGGTACAGCCGAGCAGTACTTC.

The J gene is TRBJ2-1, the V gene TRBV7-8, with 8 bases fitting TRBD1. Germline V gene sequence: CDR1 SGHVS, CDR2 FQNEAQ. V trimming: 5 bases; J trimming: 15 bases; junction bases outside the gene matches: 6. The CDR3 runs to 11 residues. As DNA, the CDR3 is TGTGCCAGCAGCGAGGGGACAGGTCCGTTCTTC. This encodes CASSEGTGPFF.

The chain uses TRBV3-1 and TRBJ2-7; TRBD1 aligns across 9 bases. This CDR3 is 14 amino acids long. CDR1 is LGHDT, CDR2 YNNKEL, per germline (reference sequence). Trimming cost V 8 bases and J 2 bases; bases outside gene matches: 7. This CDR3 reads CASGRQGGAYEQYF. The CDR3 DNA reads TGTGCCAGCGGAAGACAGGGGGGAGCCTACGAGCAGTACTTC.